Below, 32 T cell receptor beta chains from the same sample are listed, as sequenced in a study of CD8+CD57+ T cells in acquired aplastic anemia. An expansion of CD8+CD57+ cells by flow cytometry had been shown in patients chosen for sequencing. Genomic DNA acted as the template from which TCR beta VDJ combination and CDR3 sequence profiling were carried out. TCRdb redid the calling of the reads with MiXCR, one entry per CDR3 protein. In the table there are 180,000 or so distinct CDR3 sequences, roughly 65% of which are singletons. The sequenced sample consisted of sorted CD4+, CD8+, or CD8+CD57+ T cells (not recorded which) from PBMCs. The receptors were gathered from a human donor with aplastic anemia.

This sequence joins TRBV19 and TRBJ1-1; D is ambiguous. The germline V gene has CDR1 LNHDA and CDR2 SQIVND (reference sequence). CDR3 length: 13 amino acids. Trimming stripped 6 bases from V and 3 bases from J, with 11 bases between. The CDR3 sequence is CASRLERYTEAFF. CDR3 DNA: TGTGCCAGTAGGTTAGAAAGGTACACTGAAGCTTTCTTT.

The rearrangement joins TRBV7-6 to TRBJ1-2; TRBD1 matches at 11 bases. This CDR3 comprises 14 residues. The germline V gene has CDR1 SGHVS and CDR2 FNYEAQ. Trimming at V came to 5 bases and at J to 4 bases, leaving 3 bases not matched to a gene. The CDR3 sequence: CASSLGQGVYGYTF. CDR3 DNA sequence: TGTGCCAGCAGCCTGGGACAGGGGGTCTATGGCTACACCTTC.

The chain employs TRBV20-1 and TRBJ2-7, with a possible D match to TRBD1 (6 bases). The CDR3 is 12 amino acids. The germline V gene encodes CDR1 DFQATT and CDR2 SNEGSKA (reference sequence). V dropped 6 bases and J dropped 5 bases, with 14 bases sitting between them. As DNA, the CDR3 is TGCAGTGCACAGGGCACGTTCGACGAGCAGTACTTC. Protein sequence: CSAQGTFDEQYF.

This clonotype was found many times. The gene calls are TRBV20-1 and TRBJ1-6, with D perhaps matching TRBD1 (5 bases). This CDR3 is 16 amino acids long. Germline V CDR1 and CDR2: DFQATT, SNEGSKA (reference sequence). V was cut by 3 bases and J by 0 bases, with 12 bases left in between. The CDR3 loop reads CSARERQSSYNSPLHF. The CDR3 DNA reads TGCAGTGCTAGGGAAAGACAGAGCTCCTATAATTCACCCCTCCACTTT.

Note on this clonotype: This sequence may be a read error, since a much larger clone differs from it by one base. This chain connects TRBV5-1 to TRBJ1-2, with D perhaps TRBD1 (5 bases). Germline V gene sequence: CDR1 SGHRS, CDR2 YFSETQ. The CDR3 extends over 15 amino acids. This CDR3 reads CASSPGHFGSYGYAF. In DNA, the CDR3 is TGCGCCAGCAGCCCGGGGCATTTTGGTAGCTATGGCTACGCCTTC.

The chain couples TRBV20-1 to TRBJ2-7; TRBD2 agrees at 8 bases. This CDR3 spans 14 amino acids. Germline assignment: CDR1 DFQATT and CDR2 SNEGSKA (reference sequence). V was pared by 1 base and J by 12 bases, with 14 bases of the junction left unmatched. The CDR3 DNA reads TGCAGTGCTAGAGGGAAGATCGCGGGGGGTCCGCGGTACTTC. Translated: CSARGKIAGGPRYF.

CDR3 bases: TGCAGCGTTTCCAGCGGGGGGTACAATGAGCAGTTCTTC. As protein: CSVSSGGYNEQFF. The chain has TRBV29-1 and TRBJ2-1; TRBD2 matches 9 bases. Trimming at V came to 5 bases and at J to 4 bases, leaving 3 bases not matched to a gene. CDR1 is SQVTM and CDR2 is ANQGSEA in the germline V gene. The CDR3 extends over 13 amino acids.

This clonotype was seen at least ten times. The rearrangement links TRBV25-1 to TRBJ2-1, with 7 bases that match TRBD2. The trim removed 0 bases at V and 6 bases at J, leaving 5 bases unmatched. Germline CDR1 is MGHDK and CDR2 is SYGVNS. The CDR3 has 15 residues. The CDR3 bases are TGTGCCAGCAGTGAATACGCGGGAGCCGCCAATGAGCAGTTCTTC. Translated, it gives CASSEYAGAANEQFF.

The V call is TRBV20-1, the J call TRBJ1-2; no definite D call. Germline V gene lookup returns CDR1 DFQATT and CDR2 SNEGSKA (reference sequence). The V gene lost 5 bases and the J gene lost 4 bases, with 14 bases spanning the gap. The CDR3 loop spans 13 amino acids. CDR3 amino acids: CSAGRGDSYGYTF. DNA for the CDR3: TGCAGTGCTGGGCGCGGGGATAGCTATGGCTACACCTTC.

The rearrangement links TRBV7-9 to TRBJ1-1, with a possible D match to TRBD1 (5 bases). CDR1 is SEHNR and CDR2 is FQNEAQ in the germline V gene (reference sequence). Trimming stripped 5 bases from V and 3 bases from J, with 13 bases between. The CDR3 loop spans 14 amino acids. CDR3 sequence: CASSRDRRDTEAFF. Here the CDR3 DNA reads TGTGCCAGCAGCCGGGACCGGCGCGACACTGAAGCTTTCTTT.

The chain uses TRBV15 and TRBJ2-2; tentatively, D is TRBD1 (6 bases). V lost 5 bases, J lost 0 bases, and 10 bases lay in between. The length of the CDR3 is 15 residues. The germline CDR1 and CDR2 sequences are LNHNV and YYDKDF (reference sequence). The CDR3 DNA follows: TGTGCCACCAGCCAGGACAGAGCGAACACCGGGGAGCTGTTTTTT. This encodes CATSQDRANTGELFF. The full variable domain, its missing parts supplied by reference TRBV15 and TRBJ2-2, is DAMVIQNPRYQVTQFGKPVTLSCSQTLNHNVMYWYQQKSSQAPKLLFHYYDKDFNNEADTPDNFQSRRPNTSFCFLDIRSPGLGDTAMYLCATSQDRANTGELFFGEGSRLTVL.

V is TRBV7-9 and J is TRBJ2-5; D remains unclear. From germline, CDR1 is SEHNR and CDR2 FQNEAQ (reference sequence). CDR3 size: 12 residues. V was pared by 3 bases and J by 5 bases, with 7 bases between. CDR3 DNA sequence: TGTGCCAGCAGCTTTTCAACTGAGACCCAGTACTTC. Its protein product is CASSFSTETQYF.

In the case of this clonotype: One junction end does not reproduce the germline sequence, and a read error may be involved. The J gene is TRBJ1-6, the V gene TRBV5-1; no clear D gene. Germline values: CDR1 SGHRS, CDR2 YFSETQ. The CDR3 length is 14 residues. Written as DNA, the CDR3 is TGTGCCAGCGGGTCCGGGGAAAATAATTCACCCCTCCACTTT. Translated, it gives CASGSGENNSPLHF.

The chain has TRBV6-5 and TRBJ2-2; no definite D call. Looked up from germline, CDR1 is MNHEY and CDR2 is SVGAGI. The CDR3 is 13 residues long. V gave up 0 bases and J gave up 5 bases, with 4 bases separating them. CDR3 nucleotides: TGTGCCAGCAGTTACTCGGCTACCGGGGAGCTGTTTTTT. This gives the protein CASSYSATGELFF.

V usage is TRBV24-1 and J usage is TRBJ2-5; 7 positions match TRBD2. CDR1 is KGHDR, CDR2 SFDVKD, per germline. The CDR3 extends over 15 amino acids. Trimming at V came to 4 bases and at J to 0 bases, leaving 4 bases not matched to a gene. The CDR3 DNA follows: TGTGCCACCAGTGAGGGGGGGGGATACCAAGAGACCCAGTACTTC. Amino acid sequence: CATSEGGGYQETQYF.

The chain uses TRBV6-6 and TRBJ2-7; D remains unclear. The CDR3 contains 12 residues. V lost 4 bases, J lost 5 bases, and 9 bases lay in between. Germline CDR1 MNHNY, CDR2 SVGAGI (reference sequence). The DNA for the CDR3 is TGTGCCAGCAGTTCAGTAATTAACGAGCAGTACTTC. Residues: CASSSVINEQYF.

This chain links TRBV7-2 with TRBJ1-2, with D uncertain. Germline V CDR1 and CDR2: SGHTA, FQGNSA. The CDR3 is made up of 14 amino acids. Trimming stripped 1 base from V and 6 bases from J, with 12 bases between. In nucleotides, the CDR3 is TGTGCCAGCAGCTTAGTTGCTGGGGAGAATGGCTACACCTTC. This sequence encodes CASSLVAGENGYTF.

At least ten counts were recorded for this clonotype. The V and J genes are TRBV7-8 and TRBJ2-4, with D possibly being TRBD1 or TRBD2 (5 bases each). This CDR3 is built from 16 residues. CDR1 and CDR2 (germline): SGHVS, FQNEAQ. V was clipped by 2 bases and J by 0 bases, with 11 bases between them. The CDR3 sequence is CASSLNRGLAKNIQYF. The CDR3 DNA follows: TGTGCCAGCAGCTTAAACCGGGGCCTAGCCAAAAACATTCAGTACTTC.

In the case of this clonotype: The junction does not match germline at one end; this may be a read error. The V gene is TRBV2, the J gene TRBJ1-6; D gene unclear. CDR3 length: 16 residues. Per germline, CDR1 SNHLY and CDR2 FYNNEI. The CDR3 region is CACSVFGGSPNSPLHF. The CDR3 coding sequence is TGTGCCTGCAGTGTGTTTGGTGGCAGCCCAAATTCACCCCTTCACTTT.

The chain uses TRBV2 and TRBJ1-5, with D perhaps TRBD1 (5 bases). The length of the CDR3 is 15 residues. The germline gives CDR1 SNHLY, CDR2 FYNNEI. V gave up 1 base and J gave up 3 bases, with 10 bases separating them. For the CDR3, the DNA is TGTGCCAGCAGTGAAGGTGGGGGGTTCAATCAGCCCCAGCATTTT. Translation: CASSEGGGFNQPQHF.

The chain links TRBV2 to TRBJ2-5, with TRBD1 as a possible D gene (6 bases). The CDR3 spans 15 residues. V lost 3 bases, J lost 5 bases, and 16 bases lay in between. CDR1 and CDR2 from the germline V gene are SNHLY and FYNNEI. The CDR3 here is CASSDKGRGWETQYF. The CDR3 region has the DNA TGTGCCAGCAGTGATAAGGGCAGGGGCTGGGAGACCCAGTACTTC.

This sequence joins TRBV7-9 and TRBJ2-5, with TRBD2 matching over 9 bases. CDR1 SEHNR and CDR2 FQNEAQ come from the germline V gene (reference sequence). The CDR3 consists of 15 residues. Losses at the gene ends were 5 bases for V and 4 bases for J; bases not matched to a gene: 8. The CDR3 DNA sequence: TGTGCCAGCAGCCCGAGTAGAGCGGGAGGAGAGACCCAGTACTTC. Residues: CASSPSRAGGETQYF.

This clonotype occurred once. The genes are TRBV2 and TRBJ2-3, with D possibly being TRBD1 or TRBD2 (6 bases each). The CDR3 contains 15 residues. Germline V gene lookup returns CDR1 SNHLY and CDR2 FYNNEI. The V and J ends lost 7 bases and 1 base respectively, with 15 bases between them. Written as DNA, the CDR3 is TGTGCCAGCATCCAACAGGGAGGAGGCACAGATACGCAGTATTTT. Translating it yields CASIQQGGGTDTQYF.

V gene TRBV29-1 combines with J gene TRBJ1-2; TRBD1 aligns across 7 bases. V lost 3 bases and J lost 4; bases outside the gene matches: 11. CDR3 length: 15 amino acids. Germline V lookup: CDR1 SQVTM, CDR2 ANQGSEA. In DNA form, the CDR3 reads TGCAGCGTTGATAGGGGGCCCGTAGCTAGCTATGGCTACACCTTC. Encoded protein: CSVDRGPVASYGYTF. The entire variable domain, with the rest obtained from reference TRBV29-1 and TRBJ1-2, is as follows: SAVISQKPSRDICQRGTSLTIQCQVDSQVTMMFWYRQQPGQSLTLIATANQGSEATYESGFVIDKFPISRPNLTFSTLTVSNMSPEDSSIYLCSVDRGPVASYGYTFGSGTRLTVV.

This clonotype was observed many times. The chain employs TRBV11-2 and TRBJ2-1; the D gene is possibly TRBD2 (6 bases). Germline CDR1 reads SGHAT; CDR2 reads FQNNGV. V gave up 0 bases and J gave up 4 bases, with 16 bases separating them. The CDR3 totals 17 residues. The CDR3 sequence is CASSLDSRSGPYNEQFF. The CDR3 DNA reads as TGTGCCAGCAGCTTAGATAGTAGGAGCGGGCCATACAATGAGCAGTTCTTC.

The chain carries TRBV7-8 and TRBJ2-5, with D perhaps being TRBD1 or TRBD2 (5 bases each). The CDR3 totals 16 residues. CDR1 is SGHVS and CDR2 is FQNEAQ in the germline V gene. Trimming took off 1 base at V and 4 bases at J, with 16 bases between the two ends. The DNA for the CDR3 is TGTGCCAGCAGCTTAGGGGGCCGTGGGACCCCAGAGACCCAGTACTTC. Amino acid sequence: CASSLGGRGTPETQYF. The full variable domain, completed using reference TRBV7-8 and TRBJ2-5, is GAGVSQSPRYKVAKRGQDVALRCDPISGHVSLFWYQQALGQGPEFLTYFQNEAQLDKSGLPSDRFFAERPEGSVSTLKIQRTQQEDSAVYLCASSLGGRGTPETQYFGPGTRLLVL.

This sequence joins TRBV2 and TRBJ2-3; 7 positions match TRBD1. Germline CDR1 reads SNHLY; CDR2 reads FYNNEI. CDR3 size: 13 residues. Trimming at V came to 7 bases and at J to 8 bases, leaving 9 bases not matched to a gene. For the CDR3, the DNA is TGTGCCAGCAAGGCAGGGACAGCAGTTACGCAGTATTTT. Translated, it gives CASKAGTAVTQYF.

The rearrangement joins TRBV10-2 to TRBJ1-2, with TRBD1 matching over 7 bases. The CDR3 loop spans 18 amino acids. Germline CDR1 WSHSY, CDR2 SAAADI. J was trimmed by 0 bases and V by 7 bases; bases with no gene match: 17. CDR3 loop: CASTSTPGQLGANYGYTF. The DNA for the CDR3 is TGCGCCAGCACCTCTACGCCGGGACAGTTAGGAGCTAACTATGGCTACACCTTC.

This clonotype was found once. The chain uses TRBV7-9 and TRBJ2-5; 9 nucleotides align to TRBD1. This CDR3 comprises 16 residues. Germline V CDR1 and CDR2: SEHNR, FQNEAQ (reference sequence). The V segment lost 7 bases and the J segment 5 bases; nucleotides outside the gene matches: 14. The CDR3 is CASTKGTGNSQETQYF. The CDR3 DNA follows: TGTGCCAGCACCAAAGGGACAGGGAATAGTCAGGAGACCCAGTACTTC.

The V and J genes are TRBV29-1 and TRBJ2-3, with D possibly TRBD1 on 6 matching bases. The CDR3 totals 16 residues. V gave up 6 bases and J gave up 3 bases, with 22 bases separating them. The germline V gene encodes CDR1 SQVTM and CDR2 ANQGSEA. CDR3: CSVGFSGQASTDTQYF. CDR3 nucleotides: TGCAGCGTCGGATTCTCGGGACAAGCATCGACAGATACGCAGTATTTT.

This clonotype has a handful of counts. This may arise from a read error, as a much more abundant clone is one base away. The chain has TRBV7-8 and TRBJ1-1; no firm D call. The CDR3 is 14 amino acids. The germline V gene encodes CDR1 SGHVS and CDR2 FQNEAQ. The CDR3 nucleotides are TGTGCCAGCGGCTTAAGACACACTGCGACTGAAGCTTTCTTT. Amino acids: CASGLRHTATEAFF.

Many counts were recorded for this clonotype. The chain links TRBV10-3 to TRBJ2-2, with TRBD2 identical over 7 bases. V lost 7 bases to trimming and J lost 4 bases; unmatched junction nucleotides: 9. The CDR3 runs 15 residues. Looked up from germline, CDR1 is ENHRY and CDR2 is SYGVKD. The CDR3 region is CAITETGGPTGELFF. CDR3 nucleotide sequence: TGTGCCATCACCGAAACGGGGGGTCCCACCGGGGAGCTGTTTTTT.